This T cell receptor beta chain was retrieved from a study of molecular identifiers for immune sequencing clone quantification (dated by TCRdb to the late 2010s). As for the study more broadly: For a replicate experiment, RNA from around 20,000 or 100,000 naive CD8 T cells was divided into five aliquots, of which four were sequenced. CD8 T cells were used in a methods study to benchmark molecular-identifier clustering-based TCR repertoire sequencing (MIDCIRS) and TCR RNA copy counting. Broader findings and caveats from the paper: In CMV-specific effector cells, clones with more than 20 RNA copies contained over 99% of molecules, whereas in naive cells such clones contained under 1% of molecules. Without barcode sub-clustering, chimeric consensus sequences inflated TCR diversity; chimeras reached as high as 47%. Even against a background of approximately 1 million naive CD8 T cells, spiked-in Jurkat TCR RNA amounting to a single cell's worth was reported to be detectable. Modeling indicated about 3.1 TCR RNA copies recovered per cell, compared with around 11 by digital PCR, which implies a capture efficiency of around 30%. Spiked-in Jurkat TCR RNA (about ten copies' worth), which is not part of the donor repertoire, was contained in the naive libraries. Highly expanded clone sizes could be underestimated if identical TCR molecules share a barcode.

Library generation was performed with PCR. Sequencer: NextSeq 500. Preparation of bulk TCR libraries followed a previously described approach, with the TCR primers listed in Table S5. Total RNA was purified with the Qiagen AllPrep DNA/RNA kit. Before analysis, reads from multiple sequencing runs of the same library were pooled. Under the source paper's analysis protocol: Reads were retained only if the reads had an exact TCR constant sequence, and the retained reads were trimmed to 150 nt and grouped according to their 12-nt molecular barcodes. Reads inside each barcode group were sub-clustered using a 15% Levenshtein threshold, and a quality-weighted consensus sequence was constructed for each RNA molecule. Non-functional sequences were removed, as were lower-count sequences one edit away from another. Barcode sub-clusters with fewer than 20% of the maximum read count were removed, based on fitting two negative binomial distributions. TCRdb reworked the public reads: Q25 trimming with fastp, MiXCR clone assembly, productive beta chains retained. For every CDR3 protein sequence, its rows merge into one entry that carries the most common genes and DNA. TCRdb, not the authors, supplied the V and J calls. The sample table shows approximately 500,000 distinct CDR3 sequences, and around 25% are seen once. The top ten hold 0.7% to 0.9% of the sample.

The CDR1 and CDR2 encoded by the germline V gene are LGHNA and YSLEER. Trimming takes 4 bases off V and 4 bases off J; junction bases not matched to a gene: 4. The CDR3 sequence holds 15 residues, the cysteine and phenylalanine included. Only the CDR3 DNA stays, 45 bases, in frame from base 1. In its sample, this clonotype was seen many times. The antigen it binds to is not known. Base qualities are not at hand, and no much larger clone is one base apart. Libraries of naive CD8 T cells were built from anywhere between about 17,000 and 1,000,000 sorted cells, with 10%, 30% or 50% of the purified RNA used. Naive CD8 T cells, defined as CD8+CD4-CCR7+CD45RA+, were FACS-sorted into RLT Plus buffer on a BD FACSAria II. To test detection sensitivity, Jurkat RNA equal to around 10 TCR copies was added to samples of roughly 19,000-1,100,000 naive CD8 T cells. Enrichment of CD8 T cells was performed with RosetteSep CD8+ T Cell Enrichment Cocktail and Ficoll-Paque, after which ACK red cell lysis was carried out.

Sequencing was done on a sample of naive CD8+ T cells from blood, with Jurkat cell RNA spiked in. Per the publication, the cell subset or site label means: FACS-sorted CD8+CD4-CCR7+CD45RA+ naive T cells. This receptor was obtained from a human donor in good health. Some libraries in this study had Jurkat cell RNA spiked in. The rearranged chain carries TRBV4-3 and TRBJ2-1; the central 10 bases match TRBD2. This receptor has the CDR3 CASSPGTSDYNEQFF. The DNA sequence is as follows: TGCGCCAGCAGCCCGGGGACTAGCGATTACAATGAGCAGTTCTTC.